This paragraph covers one TCR beta chain sequence. No antigen is known for it. No base-level quality is on record; no much larger clone is a single base apart. To demonstrate the VDJtools post-analysis software, TCR beta repertoires were profiled from the peripheral blood of about a dozen young patients with multiple sclerosis. Multiple sclerosis patients were children and adolescents aged about 6 to 16 years. Libraries were made using PCR. The instrument given in TCRdb is Illumina HiSeq 2500. To reduce PCR and sequencing biases, unique molecular identifiers were built into the TCR beta cDNA libraries. Per 1 to 10 million input T cells, around 500,000 cDNA molecules were obtained, such that each molecule approximated one T cell. The patient libraries were prepared and sequenced using the same protocol as the earlier healthy control dataset. Within a given batch, samples were prepared together, multiplexed and sequenced on the same HiSeq lane. As for the original processing: MIGEC was used to process the raw barcoded reads, and molecular identifier groups with only a single read were discarded before consensus assembly and CDR3 extraction. Clonotype tables were post-analysed with VDJtools, normalizing diversity by down-sampling all datasets to the smallest sample size. To correct batch-related cross-sample contamination, repertoire overlap clustering matched CDR3 amino acid sequences but not nucleotide sequences. TCRdb itself trimmed the public reads at Q25 with fastp, ran MiXCR and retained productive beta chains. Rows are combined by CDR3 protein, so each entry shows the most common genes and DNA. TCRdb assigned the V and J calls; the authors' analysis was not used. This sample gives hundreds of thousands of distinct CDR3 sequences in total; approximately 50% of them show up just once. Of the sample, approximately 4.2% is held by the ten largest clones.

These data come from a study of post-analysis software for immune sequencing data (dated by TCRdb to the mid-2010s). Looking at the study overall: The recorded disease courses included relapsing-remitting, secondary progressive and progressive-relapsing multiple sclerosis, and some patients had no subtype annotation. The patient repertoires were set against around eleven previously published healthy control repertoires from donors whose ages ranged from about 6 to 27 years. A subset of samples was prepared in parallel using single-end sample barcoding, then pooled and co-amplified after Illumina adapter ligation.

General findings and caveats noted by the study authors: Normalized Chao1 diversity was significantly lower in multiple sclerosis patients than controls, suggesting substantial peripheral T-cell clonal expansion. Strong co-clustering of samples prepared in the same batch was shown by direct clustering with F measure, prompting a batch-effect correction. The multiple sclerosis patient group was slightly younger than the control group.

The TCR was taken from a girl between 10 and 17 years old with multiple sclerosis. The specimen was blood.

The CDR3 protein sequence reads: CASSRGQANTGELFF. The nucleotides read TGTGCCAGTAGTAGGGGACAGGCCAACACCGGGGAGCTGTTTTTT. The rearranged segments are TRBV19 and TRBJ2-2, with 8 middle bases fitting TRBD1. CDR1 and CDR2, looked up from the germline V gene (reference sequence), are LNHDA and SQIVND. The CDR3 numbers 15 residues from cysteine through phenylalanine. Only the CDR3 region is kept as DNA, spanning 45 bases read in frame from base 1. The junction shows trimming of 4 bases on V and 2 bases on J, and the gene matches do not reach 3 bases of it.